These 19 T cell receptor beta chains were all obtained from the same sample, sequenced in a study of shared clonotypes between healthy human individuals (dated by TCRdb to 2020 to 2022). For the CD8 naive samples, CD45RO-negative cells were positively selected for CCR7, yielding a CD45RA+CCR7+ population from which TemRA cells were excluded. The library was produced with the immunoSEQ multiplex PCR assay. As stored in TCRdb, this immuneACCESS dataset retains in-frame rearrangements with V and J assigned. A fraction of the clones does not appear; measured against another copy, unresolved V genes explain less than half of the discrepancy, and the remainder lacks a known reason. The sample records about 2.2 million clones, 93% of which are singletons. Clones ranked in the top ten supply 1.5% to 2% of the sample. Sequenced material: naive CD8+ T cells from PBMCs. The sample's cell subset or site label is to be understood as: CD45RA+CCR7+. The receptor set was obtained from a man aged 18-30 years in good health. Some clones in this sample may be carry-over from other donors' samples.

The genes are TRBV4-3 and TRBJ1-1; D gene uncertain. Looked up from germline, CDR1 is LGHNA and CDR2 is YSLEER. CDR3 length: 15 amino acids. V was cut by 0 bases and J by 2 bases, with 10 bases left in between. CDR3 residues: CASSQDGSSNTEAFF. The CDR3 DNA follows: TGCGCCAGCAGCCAAGACGGTAGTTCCAACACTGAAGCTTTCTTT.

CDR3 in DNA: TGTGCCAGCAGCCCCGCCGGGCCCCATCAGCCCCAGCATTTT. It codes for CASSPAGPHQPQHF. The genes are TRBV7-9 and TRBJ1-5; D is ambiguous. V lost 5 bases and J lost 5, with 13 bases in between. In germline, CDR1 is SEHNR, CDR2 FQNEAQ (reference sequence). This CDR3 contains 14 residues.

The chain joins TRBV4-1 to TRBJ2-1; TRBD2 aligns across 7 bases. After removal of 1 base from V and 7 bases from J, the junction contained 10 bases not matched to a gene. In germline, CDR1 is MGHRA, CDR2 YSYEKL. The CDR3 is 16 residues long. The CDR3 sequence: CASSQVSGRAGNEQFF. Here the CDR3 DNA reads TGCGCCAGCAGCCAAGTCTCGGGGAGGGCCGGTAATGAGCAGTTCTTC.

The chain couples TRBV4-3 to TRBJ2-1; 8 bases are a match to TRBD2. The germline V gene has CDR1 LGHNA and CDR2 YSLEER. Losses at the gene ends were 5 bases for V and 4 bases for J; bases not matched to a gene: 7. This CDR3 is 15 amino acids long. The CDR3 loop reads CASSSGLAQYNEQFF. The CDR3 coding sequence is TGCGCCAGCAGCTCCGGACTAGCCCAATACAATGAGCAGTTCTTC.

The rearrangement links TRBV7-9 to TRBJ2-2; 8 positions agree with TRBD1. With V trimmed by 3 bases and J by 0 bases, 3 bases remained unmatched. Germline CDR1 is SEHNR and CDR2 is FQNEAQ (reference sequence). The CDR3 sequence is 16 residues long. The CDR3 protein is CASSLGGQANTGELFF. DNA of the CDR3: TGTGCCAGCAGCTTGGGGGGACAGGCGAACACCGGGGAGCTGTTTTTT. The full variable domain, in which reference TRBV7-9 and TRBJ2-2 provide the parts outside the CDR3, is DTGVSQNPRHKITKRGQNVTFRCDPISEHNRLYWYRQTLGQGPEFLTYFQNEAQLEKSRLLSDRFSAERPKGSFSTLEIQRTEQGDSAMYLCASSLGGQANTGELFFGEGSRLTVL.

V gene TRBV4-3 combines with J gene TRBJ2-1; D is ambiguous. Looked up from germline, CDR1 is LGHNA and CDR2 is YSLEER. CDR3 length: 18 residues. V was shortened by 0 bases and J by 3 bases, with 18 bases between the two germline ends. The CDR3 region has the DNA TGCGCCAGCAGCCAAGATAGTGCGAGGTCCCTGAACTACAATGAGCAGTTCTTC. It translates to CASSQDSARSLNYNEQFF.

The rearrangement uses TRBV9 and TRBJ2-5; possible D gene TRBD1, 7 bases. There are 15 residues in the CDR3. Trimming took 3 bases from V and 1 from J, leaving 13 bases between them. Germline V CDR1 and CDR2: SGDLS, YYNGEE. CDR3 nucleotides: TGTGCCAGCAGCGCGGCGGGACAGCCCCAAGAGACCCAGTACTTC. Translating it yields CASSAAGQPQETQYF. Based on the CDR3 plus reference TRBV9 and TRBJ2-5, the full variable domain is DSGVTQTPKHLITATGQRVTLRCSPRSGDLSVYWYQQSLDQGLQFLIQYYNGEERAKGNILERFSAQQFPDLHSELNLSSLELGDSALYFCASSAAGQPQETQYFGPGTRLLVL.

As regards this clone: In the same sample, other DNA sequences code for this CDR3. This chain connects TRBV27 to TRBJ2-7, with 10 bases lining up with TRBD1. The V gene end was trimmed by 3 bases and the J gene end by 4 bases; junction bases not matched to a gene: 6. Germline CDR1 is MNHEY and CDR2 is SMNVEV (reference sequence). The CDR3 length is 15 residues. The CDR3 sequence is CASSLRDRGTYEQYF. The CDR3 coding sequence is TGTGCCAGCAGTTTGAGGGACAGGGGTACGTACGAGCAGTACTTC.

The rearrangement joins TRBV28 to TRBJ2-1, with 7 bases lining up with TRBD1. The CDR3 has 16 residues. Trimming removed 5 bases from V and 0 bases from J; junction bases left unmatched: 7. Germline V gene lookup returns CDR1 MDHEN and CDR2 SYDVKM. CDR3 loop: CASSPDRVSSYNEQFF. In DNA, the CDR3 is TGTGCCAGCAGTCCAGACAGGGTCAGCTCCTACAATGAGCAGTTCTTC. The full variable domain, with the rest looked up from reference TRBV28 and TRBJ2-1, is DVKVTQSSRYLVKRTGEKVFLECVQDMDHENMFWYRQDPGLGLRLIYFSYDVKMKEKGDIPEGYSVSREKKERFSLILESASTNQTSMYLCASSPDRVSSYNEQFFGPGTRLTVL.

V and J are TRBV7-6 and TRBJ1-1; 7 nucleotides align to TRBD1. Germline V CDR1 and CDR2: SGHVS, FNYEAQ. V shed 5 bases, J shed 2 bases, and the junction held 5 bases outside the gene matches. The CDR3 has 14 residues. CDR3 DNA: TGTGCCAGCAGCCCGTGGGACAGCAACACTGAAGCTTTCTTT. Translation: CASSPWDSNTEAFF.

As for this clone: A read error may account for a junction end that differs from germline. V usage is TRBV30 and J usage is TRBJ1-3, with D possibly being TRBD1 (6 bases). The V gene's germline CDR1 is GTSNPN and CDR2 SVGIG (reference sequence). CDR3 length: 15 amino acids. CDR3 region: CASSYRAISGNTIYF. As DNA, the CDR3 is TGTGCCTCGAGTTACAGGGCGATCTCTGGAAACACCATATATTTT. Complete variable domain (other parts from reference TRBV30 and TRBJ1-3): SQTIHQWPATLVQPVGSPLSLECTVEGTSNPNLYWYRQAAGRGLQLLFYSVGIGQISSEVPQNLSASRPQDRQFILSSKKLLLSDSGFYLCASSYRAISGNTIYFGEGSWLTVV.

The rearrangement links TRBV7-6 to TRBJ2-1, with 9 bases fitting TRBD2. The CDR3 is 18 amino acids. Germline V CDR1 and CDR2: SGHVS, FNYEAQ. Unmatched junction bases numbered 9, after V lost 3 bases and J lost 0 bases. Written as DNA, the CDR3 is TGTGCCAGCAGCTTTAAAGCTAGCGGGACCCCCTCCTACAATGAGCAGTTCTTC. It translates to CASSFKASGTPSYNEQFF.

The rearrangement uses TRBV5-1 and TRBJ2-7, with D possibly being TRBD1 (6 bases). Germline V gene data show CDR1 as SGHRS and CDR2 as YFSETQ. This CDR3 region has 14 residues. Deletions cut 2 bases from V and 3 bases from J, with 12 bases between. CDR3 nucleotides: TGCGCCAGCAGCTTAGGGGACACCCACTACGAGCAGTACTTC. Encoded protein: CASSLGDTHYEQYF.

This clone appeared once. This chain uses TRBV18 with TRBJ2-1; 10 bases are a match to TRBD2. CDR1 KGHSH and CDR2 LQKENI come from the germline V gene. The CDR3 is 18 amino acids. The ends lost 5 bases at V and 8 bases at J; junction bases unmatched: 18. CDR3 DNA sequence: TGTGCCAGCTCATCCTCCGGGACTAGCGTGATACTTTGGGATGAGCAGTTCTTC. Translation: CASSSSGTSVILWDEQFF.

This rearrangement joins TRBV6-5 to TRBJ2-7, with 9 bases lining up with TRBD2. Germline lookup yields CDR1 MNHEY and CDR2 SVGAGI. CDR3 length equals 14 residues. With 1 base clipped from V and 4 bases from J, the junction kept 2 bases outside the gene matches. CDR3 bases: TGTGCCAGCAGTTACTTTGCGGGAGGGTACGAGCAGTACTTC. It specifies CASSYFAGGYEQYF.

This rearrangement joins TRBV9 to TRBJ2-7; D call uncertain. The CDR3 totals 14 residues. The germline V gene has CDR1 SGDLS and CDR2 YYNGEE. The germline V and J ends were trimmed by 0 bases and 2 bases, with 9 bases remaining between them. CDR3: CASSVDRATYEQYF. For the CDR3, the DNA is TGTGCCAGCAGCGTAGACCGAGCCACCTACGAGCAGTACTTC. The full variable domain, rest sourced from reference TRBV9 and TRBJ2-7, is DSGVTQTPKHLITATGQRVTLRCSPRSGDLSVYWYQQSLDQGLQFLIQYYNGEERAKGNILERFSAQQFPDLHSELNLSSLELGDSALYFCASSVDRATYEQYFGPGTRLTVT.

The V gene is TRBV7-8, the J gene TRBJ1-3; no firm D call. The CDR3 sequence is 17 residues long. The V and J ends lost 3 bases and 0 bases respectively, with 15 bases between them. The germline V gene has CDR1 SGHVS and CDR2 FQNEAQ. The CDR3 region is CASSFPGGTPSGNTIYF. CDR3 nucleotides: TGTGCCAGCAGCTTCCCGGGCGGAACCCCCTCTGGAAACACCATATATTTT.

The chain employs TRBV7-9 and TRBJ2-7; D is possibly TRBD1 (6 bases). The V gene's germline CDR1 is SEHNR and CDR2 FQNEAQ (reference sequence). Trimming left V 5 bases short and J 0 bases short, with 14 bases between. This CDR3 region has 15 residues. For the CDR3, the DNA is TGTGCCAGCAGCCCTGACCGGGACATCTCCTACGAGCAGTACTTC. Translation: CASSPDRDISYEQYF.

The chain couples TRBV7-8 to TRBJ2-7; 7 nucleotides match TRBD1. Germline loops: CDR1 SGHVS, CDR2 FQNEAQ. The V gene end was trimmed by 7 bases and the J gene end by 3 bases; junction bases not matched to a gene: 9. CDR3 length equals 14 residues. In DNA form, the CDR3 reads TGTGCCAGCAACCACCCCGGGACAGACTACGAGCAGTACTTC. Translated: CASNHPGTDYEQYF.